These 20 T cell receptor beta chains were all obtained from the same sample, sequenced in a study of monozygotic twins with inflammatory bowel disease. TCRdb reanalyzed the 5' RACE reads and collapses them to one entry per CDR3 protein, without DNA. This sample's clone table lists 140,000 to 150,000 distinct CDR3 sequences. The source material was blood. Source of these receptors: a human donor with ulcerative colitis or Crohn's disease, or a healthy co-twin of an affected twin (not recorded which).

This chain connects TRBV11-1 to TRBJ1-5. Germline CDR1 is SGHAT and CDR2 is FQDESV (reference sequence). The CDR3 loop spans 14 amino acids. The CDR3: CASTSDSPQEPQHF.

This CDR3 reads CASSQSEREMSKNIQYF. The V call is TRBV23-1, the J call TRBJ2-4; there is no DNA to check the TCRdb D call of TRBD2. TRBV23-1 is flagged as an ORF with uncertain function. CDR3 length: 17 amino acids.

The rearrangement links TRBV5-1 to TRBJ2-2; TCRdb picks TRBD1, but there is no DNA to check that call. Germline lookup yields CDR1 SGHRS and CDR2 YFSETQ. This CDR3 contains 16 residues. This CDR3 reads CASRVDRGENTGELFF.

The chain links TRBV27 to TRBJ2-7. The length of the CDR3 is 11 residues. Germline CDR1 is MNHEY and CDR2 is SMNVEV (reference sequence). CDR3: CASGRAYEQYF.

The rearrangement joins TRBV7-9 to TRBJ1-2. In germline, CDR1 is SEHNR, CDR2 FQNEAQ (reference sequence). The CDR3 has 15 residues. The CDR3 spells CASSHSGDLNYGYTF. Filled out from reference TRBV7-9 and TRBJ1-2, the complete variable domain reads DTGVSQNPRHKITKRGQNVTFRCDPISEHNRLYWYRQTLGQGPEFLTYFQNEAQLEKSRLLSDRFSAERPKGSFSTLEIQRTEQGDSAMYLCASSHSGDLNYGYTFGSGTRLTVV.

The rearrangement links TRBV20-1 to TRBJ2-1; TCRdb calls TRBD1, which cannot be checked without DNA. The germline V gene has CDR1 DFQATT and CDR2 SNEGSKA (reference sequence). The CDR3 totals 15 residues. Here the CDR3 reads CSARDTGLSHNEQFF.

The chain joins TRBV4-3 to TRBJ2-1. CDR1 is LGHNA and CDR2 is YSLEER in the germline V gene. This CDR3 comprises 14 residues. The chain's CDR3 is CASSQELLYNEQFF.

CDR3 region: CAILIAADYNEQFF. The rearrangement links TRBV10-3 to TRBJ2-1; TCRdb lists TRBD2, though no DNA is available to test this call. From germline, CDR1 is ENHRY and CDR2 SYGVKD. The length of the CDR3 is 14 residues.

This chain connects TRBV30 to TRBJ1-2; TCRdb reports TRBD1, a call that lacks DNA to check it against. Germline V gene lookup returns CDR1 GTSNPN and CDR2 SVGIG (reference sequence). The CDR3 runs to 13 residues. CDR3 protein: CAWSWDRGHGYTF.

The rearrangement links TRBV7-6 to TRBJ1-5; TCRdb reports TRBD1, a call that lacks DNA to check it against. The CDR3 is 16 amino acids. From germline, CDR1 is SGHVS and CDR2 FNYEAQ. The CDR3 here is CASSLAQGLRNQPQHF.

The chain links TRBV7-3 to TRBJ2-2. CDR1 and CDR2 (germline): SGHTA, FQGTGA. The CDR3 spans 12 residues. The CDR3 loop is CASSTQTGELFF.

V and J are TRBV7-3 and TRBJ2-3. The germline gives CDR1 SGHTA, CDR2 FQGTGA. This CDR3 region has 12 residues. The CDR3 is CASSSGQDTQYF.

This chain connects TRBV6-5 to TRBJ1-2; the TRBD1 assignment by TCRdb is unverifiable without DNA. The V gene's germline CDR1 is MNHEY and CDR2 SVGAGI. This CDR3 is built from 15 residues. The CDR3: CASSRNRDSNYGYTF.

This chain joins TRBV6-6 and TRBJ2-5; TCRdb calls TRBD2, which cannot be checked without DNA. Looked up from germline, CDR1 is MNHNY and CDR2 is SVGAGI (reference sequence). The CDR3 sequence is 14 residues long. CDR3: CASRRGGSQETQYF.

The J gene is TRBJ2-7, the V gene TRBV9; TCRdb proposes TRBD1, but this gene call is untestable without DNA. The CDR3 has 12 residues. From germline, CDR1 is SGDLS and CDR2 YYNGEE. The CDR3 loop is CASSTPGYEQYF.

V and J are TRBV12-3 or TRBV12-4 and TRBJ2-5; TCRdb's D call of TRBD1 is untestable without DNA. The CDR3 is made up of 15 amino acids. CDR3: CASSLAGGHQETQYF.

The chain carries TRBV5-1 and TRBJ2-5; the D gene TCRdb calls, TRBD2, cannot be checked with no DNA. The germline V gene has CDR1 SGHRS and CDR2 YFSETQ. This CDR3 is 14 amino acids long. This chain's CDR3 is CASSPGLARETQYF.

The chain uses TRBV4-2 and TRBJ1-1; TCRdb proposes TRBD1, but this gene call is untestable without DNA. The CDR3 is 16 amino acids. Germline CDR1 and CDR2: LGHNA and YNFKEQ. The CDR3 is CASDPTGEWDSTEAFF.

The V gene is TRBV20-1, the J gene TRBJ1-6; TCRdb reports TRBD1, a call that lacks DNA to check it against. The germline V gene has CDR1 DFQATT and CDR2 SNEGSKA (reference sequence). This CDR3 has 12 amino acids. CDR3 residues: CSADRDGSPLHF.

The CDR3 region is CASSFGTSGSNEQFF. The rearrangement uses TRBV11-2 and TRBJ2-1; lacking DNA, the TRBD2 call made by TCRdb goes unchecked. The CDR3 is made up of 15 amino acids. Germline V gene sequence: CDR1 SGHAT, CDR2 FQNNGV.